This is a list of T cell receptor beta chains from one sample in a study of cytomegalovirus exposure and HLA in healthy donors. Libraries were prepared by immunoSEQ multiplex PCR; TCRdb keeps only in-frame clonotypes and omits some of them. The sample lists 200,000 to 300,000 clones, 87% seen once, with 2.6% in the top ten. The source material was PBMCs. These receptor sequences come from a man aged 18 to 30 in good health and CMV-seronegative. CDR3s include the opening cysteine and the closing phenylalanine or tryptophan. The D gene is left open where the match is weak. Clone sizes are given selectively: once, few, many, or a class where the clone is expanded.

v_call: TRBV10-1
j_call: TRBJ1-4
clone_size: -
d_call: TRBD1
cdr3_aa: CASSDQETGDGEKLFF
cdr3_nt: TGCGCCAGCAGTGACCAAGAGACAGGGGACGGCGAAAAACTGTTTTTT

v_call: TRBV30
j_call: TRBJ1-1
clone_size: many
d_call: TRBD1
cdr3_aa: CAWGTGLTTEAFF
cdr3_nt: TGTGCCTGGGGGACAGGTTTGACCACTGAAGCTTTCTTT

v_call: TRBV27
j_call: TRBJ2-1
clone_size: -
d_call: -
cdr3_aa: CASSFVRSINNEQFF
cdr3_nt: TGTGCCAGCAGTTTTGTCCGGAGTATCAACAATGAGCAGTTCTTC

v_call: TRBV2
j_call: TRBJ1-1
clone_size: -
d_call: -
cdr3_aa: CASSDAGGGSEAFF
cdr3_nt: TGTGCCAGCAGTGACGCGGGCGGGGGTAGTGAAGCTTTCTTT

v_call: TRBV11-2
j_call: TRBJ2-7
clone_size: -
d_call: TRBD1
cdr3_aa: CASSLDRAEQYF
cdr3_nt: TGTGCCAGCAGCCTAGACAGGGCGGAGCAGTACTTC

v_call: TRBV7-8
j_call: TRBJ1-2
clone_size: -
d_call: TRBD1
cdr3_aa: CASSTDRVRGYGYTF
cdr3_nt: TGTGCCAGCAGCACGGACAGGGTGAGGGGCTATGGCTACACCTTC

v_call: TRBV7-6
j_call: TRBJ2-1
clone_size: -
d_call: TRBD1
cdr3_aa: CASSPRTGGLDEQFF
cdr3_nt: TGTGCCAGCAGCCCGAGGACAGGGGGCTTAGATGAGCAGTTCTTC

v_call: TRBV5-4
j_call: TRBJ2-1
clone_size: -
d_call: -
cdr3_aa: CASSLGGVENEQFF
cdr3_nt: TGTGCCAGCAGCTTGGGAGGCGTGGAGAATGAGCAGTTCTTC

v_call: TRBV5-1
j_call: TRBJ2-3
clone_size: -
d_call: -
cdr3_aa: CASSLGGSKDTQYF
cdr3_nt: TGCGCCAGCAGCTTGGGAGGGTCCAAAGATACGCAGTATTTT

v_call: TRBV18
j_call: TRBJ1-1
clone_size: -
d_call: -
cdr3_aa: CASSPPGGNTEAFF
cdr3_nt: TGTGCCAGCTCTCCTCCCGGGGGGAACACTGAAGCTTTCTTT

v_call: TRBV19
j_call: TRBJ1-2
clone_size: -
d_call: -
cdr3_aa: CASHRQDTYGYTF
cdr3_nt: TGTGCCAGTCATCGGCAGGACACGTATGGCTACACCTTC

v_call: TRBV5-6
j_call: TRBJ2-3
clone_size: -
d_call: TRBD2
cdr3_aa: CASSRGLAGSTDTQYF
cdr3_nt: TGTGCCAGCAGTCGTGGACTAGCCGGAAGCACAGATACGCAGTATTTT

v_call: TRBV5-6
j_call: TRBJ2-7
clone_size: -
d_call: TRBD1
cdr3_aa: CASTEKGATNPGEQYF
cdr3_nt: TGTGCCAGCACCGAAAAGGGGGCGACGAATCCAGGCGAGCAGTACTTC

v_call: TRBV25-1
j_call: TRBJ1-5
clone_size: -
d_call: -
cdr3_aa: CASSEAGGDQPQHF
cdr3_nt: TGTGCCAGCAGTGAGGCGGGGGGGGATCAGCCCCAGCATTTT

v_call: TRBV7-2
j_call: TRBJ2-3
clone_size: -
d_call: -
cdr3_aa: CASSLERGLDTQYF
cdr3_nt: TGTGCCAGCAGCTTAGAACGGGGGTTGGATACGCAGTATTTT

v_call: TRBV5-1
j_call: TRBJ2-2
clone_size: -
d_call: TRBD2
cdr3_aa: CASSLGQRGRTGELFF
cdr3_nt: TGCGCCAGCAGCTTGGGGCAGCGGGGCCGCACCGGGGAGCTGTTTTTT